This TCR beta chain was profiled in a study of blood T cell repertoires in COVID-19. Germline-derived CDR1 and CDR2 are SGHAT and FQNNGV. Trimming left V 5 bases short and J 0 bases short, with 8 bases between. The CDR3 sequence is 14 residues long. Using immunoSEQ multiplex PCR, the repertoire was profiled, and TCRdb retains in-frame clones only, with some absent. The data contain around 72,000 clones, approximately 83% of them singletons. Details on this clone: The identical CDR3 is also encoded by other nucleotide sequences in the sample.

The V gene is TRBV11-2, the J gene TRBJ1-3; D call uncertain. The sample comprised peripheral blood. This receptor was taken from a woman aged 60-75 years with acute or convalescent COVID-19. The CDR3 DNA sequence: TGTGCCAGCAGCCAAGGGAGCTCTGGAAACACCATATATTTT. Amino acid sequence: CASSQGSSGNTIYF.